This T cell receptor beta chain was identified during a study of cytomegalovirus exposure and HLA in healthy donors. Whole-study findings and limits: There were about 160 TCR beta chains listed as cytomegalovirus-associated. A later analysis reportedly found fewer N-insertions in an Asian-associated ancestry cluster than the roughly 670-donor mean.

PCR primers comprised 60 Vbeta and 13 Jbeta primers. Sequenced by immunoSEQ multiplex PCR; TCRdb stores in-frame clones only, minus some. The sample carries 150,000 to 200,000 clones, 75% to 90% recorded once. Trimming pared 4 bases from V and 1 base from J, leaving 10 bases between. The germline gives CDR1 SQVTM, CDR2 ANQGSEA. The CDR3 loop spans 13 amino acids. Of note for this clone: What it binds is unknown.

The receptor's source is a man aged 35 to 55 in good health and CMV-seropositive. This sequence joins TRBV29-1 and TRBJ1-1; D is perhaps TRBD1 (5 bases). Sequenced input: PBMCs. CDR3 bases: TGCAGCGTTGTTAAGGGGTCGAACACTGAAGCTTTCTTT. Its translation: CSVVKGSNTEAFF.